The sequence of this T cell receptor beta chain was determined in a study of CD8 T cells in Susac syndrome. Random hexamers primed reverse transcription of 0.5 to 1 ug RNA. TCRdb reprocessed the immunoSEQ multiplex PCR reads with MiXCR, giving one entry per CDR3 protein. The profile covers under 200,000 distinct CDR3 sequences, with 85% to 95% appearing a single time and approximately 0.1% taken by the ten largest. Germline V gene lookup returns CDR1 SGHNT and CDR2 YYREEE (reference sequence). This CDR3 has 12 amino acids. Trimming removed 5 bases at V and 4 bases at J, with 9 bases between. Sequencing of TCR beta was carried out in blood CD8+ and CD4+ T cells. Negative isolation was applied to CD8+ and CD4+ T cells, and FACS enrichment was applied to TEMRA cells.

The TCR originated in a human donor in good health. The chain joins TRBV5-4 to TRBJ2-5; D remains ambiguous. Sequences were obtained from CD4+ T cells from PBMCs. The chain's CDR3 is CASSARRETQYF. The CDR3 DNA reads TGTGCCAGCAGTGCCCGACGAGAGACCCAGTACTTC.